Listed below are T cell receptor beta chains from one sample, sequenced in a study of blood T cell repertoires in COVID-19. The data were produced by immunoSEQ multiplex PCR, yet TCRdb's version contains in-frame clones alone and is incomplete. The sample consists of under 250,000 clones, 75% to 90% of them appearing once. Sequencing input: peripheral blood. These receptors came from a man in his fifties or sixties who had recovered from COVID-19. Both conserved end residues are part of each CDR3. D genes are given only for firm matches. Expanded clones get a size class; other rows say once, few or many, or leave the size out.

size: .
J: TRBJ1-3
V: TRBV5-6
D: .
CDR3: CASSFGSGSSGNTIYF
DNA: TGTGCCAGCAGCTTTGGGTCAGGTAGCTCTGGAAACACCATATATTTT

size: .
J: TRBJ2-2
V: TRBV28
D: .
CDR3: CASSSRRPGELFF
DNA: TGTGCCAGCAGTTCCCGGCGGCCCGGGGAGCTGTTTTTT

size: .
J: TRBJ1-5
V: TRBV5-1
D: TRBD1
CDR3: CASSLSGQGGQPQHF
DNA: TGCGCCAGCAGCTTGTCGGGACAGGGTGGTCAGCCCCAGCATTTT

size: .
J: TRBJ1-6
V: TRBV3-1/TRBV3-2
D: TRBD1
CDR3: CASSKFLGQGDSPLHF
DNA: TGTGCCAGCAGCAAATTCCTGGGACAGGGTGATTCACCCCTCCACTTT

size: .
J: TRBJ1-2
V: TRBV25-1
D: .
CDR3: CASSELRGDGYTF
DNA: TGTGCCAGCAGTGAGCTCAGGGGAGACGGCTACACCTTC

size: once
J: TRBJ2-7
V: TRBV28
D: .
CDR3: CASSLRTRRGEQYF
DNA: TGTGCCAGCAGTTTGAGAACCCGAAGGGGCGAGCAGTACTTC

size: .
J: TRBJ2-1
V: TRBV12-3/TRBV12-4
D: .
CDR3: CASSLQTLNEQFF
DNA: TGTGCCAGCAGTTTACAGACTCTGAATGAGCAGTTCTTC

size: .
J: TRBJ2-1
V: TRBV18
D: .
CDR3: CASSPTDNEQFF
DNA: TGTGCCAGCTCACCCACAGACAATGAGCAGTTCTTC

size: .
J: TRBJ2-1
V: TRBV7-2
D: TRBD1
CDR3: CASSPNSRDREFF
DNA: TGTGCCAGCAGCCCCAACTCCCGGGACAGGGAATTCTTC

size: .
J: TRBJ2-5
V: TRBV3-1/TRBV3-2
D: TRBD1
CDR3: CASSQRQGQETQYF
DNA: TGTGCCAGCAGCCAACGACAGGGTCAGGAGACCCAGTACTTC

size: .
J: TRBJ1-4
V: TRBV7-9
D: .
CDR3: CASGGRANEKLFF
DNA: TGTGCCAGCGGAGGACGGGCTAATGAAAAACTGTTTTTT

size: .
J: TRBJ1-1
V: TRBV10-3
D: TRBD1
CDR3: CAISTDRGNTEAFF
DNA: TGTGCCATCAGTACCGACAGGGGGAACACTGAAGCTTTCTTT

size: .
J: TRBJ2-1
V: TRBV5-1
D: TRBD2
CDR3: CASSTTSGGENEQFF
DNA: TGCGCCAGCAGCACGACTAGCGGGGGCGAAAATGAGCAGTTCTTC

size: .
J: TRBJ1-5
V: TRBV28
D: .
CDR3: CASRTGLWPQHF
DNA: TGTGCCAGCAGAACAGGGCTCTGGCCCCAGCATTTT

size: .
J: TRBJ2-7
V: TRBV7-6
D: .
CDR3: CASSLAGAREQYF
DNA: TGTGCCAGCAGCTTAGCGGGGGCGAGGGAGCAGTACTTC

size: .
J: TRBJ2-7
V: TRBV11-2
D: .
CDR3: CASSLDGTAYEQYF
DNA: TGTGCCAGCAGCTTAGATGGGACTGCCTACGAGCAGTACTTC

size: once
J: TRBJ2-2
V: TRBV7-2
D: .
CDR3: CASSLARGRYNTGELFF
DNA: TGTGCCAGCAGCTTGGCCAGGGGGAGGTATAACACCGGGGAGCTGTTTTTT

size: .
J: TRBJ1-1
V: TRBV11-2
D: .
CDR3: CASSVVGGNTEAFF
DNA: TGTGCCAGCAGCGTAGTGGGGGGGAACACTGAAGCTTTCTTT

size: .
J: TRBJ2-6
V: TRBV19
D: .
CDR3: CASSILGLGGANVLTF
DNA: TGTGCCAGTAGTATTTTGGGGCTCGGGGGGGCCAACGTCCTGACTTTC

size: .
J: TRBJ1-5
V: TRBV24-1
D: .
CDR3: CATSDSLGGGQPQHF
DNA: TGTGCCACCAGTGATTCCCTGGGGGGAGGACAGCCCCAGCATTTT

size: .
J: TRBJ1-2
V: TRBV29-1
D: .
CDR3: CSVEDRHYGYTF
DNA: TGCAGCGTTGAGGACAGACACTATGGCTACACCTTC

size: .
J: TRBJ2-5
V: TRBV2
D: TRBD2
CDR3: CASSHTSSGGEETQYF
DNA: TGTGCCAGCAGTCACACTTCTAGCGGGGGGGAAGAGACCCAGTACTTC

size: .
J: TRBJ1-5
V: TRBV2
D: TRBD1
CDR3: CASRRDRGSSQPQHF
DNA: TGTGCCAGCAGGAGGGACAGGGGGAGTTCGCAGCCCCAGCATTTT

size: .
J: TRBJ2-1
V: TRBV28
D: .
CDR3: CASSPGGPYNEQFF
DNA: TGTGCCAGCAGTCCCGGGGGGCCCTACAATGAGCAGTTCTTC

size: .
J: TRBJ2-1
V: TRBV6-2/TRBV6-3
D: TRBD1
CDR3: CASSYQSGTGTLYNEQFF
DNA: TGTGCCAGCAGTTACCAATCCGGGACAGGGACCCTCTACAATGAGCAGTTCTTC

size: .
J: TRBJ2-1
V: TRBV2
D: TRBD2
CDR3: CASSERGGTAEQFF
DNA: TGTGCCAGCAGTGAAAGGGGAGGGACGGCTGAGCAGTTCTTC

size: .
J: TRBJ1-2
V: TRBV27
D: .
CDR3: CASSSPQGYGYTF
DNA: TGTGCCAGCAGTTCCCCACAGGGCTATGGCTACACCTTC

size: .
J: TRBJ1-1
V: TRBV29-1
D: TRBD1
CDR3: CSVGTGGGGAFF
DNA: TGCAGCGTTGGGACAGGGGGTGGTGGGGCTTTCTTT

size: .
J: TRBJ1-3
V: TRBV5-4
D: TRBD1
CDR3: CASSEGAPGNTIYF
DNA: TGTGCCAGCAGCGAGGGGGCCCCTGGAAACACCATATATTTT

size: .
J: TRBJ2-7
V: TRBV6-5
D: .
CDR3: CASSNGLGTSYEQYF
DNA: TGTGCCAGCAGTAACGGCCTTGGGACATCGTACGAGCAGTACTTC

size: .
J: TRBJ2-4
V: TRBV5-1
D: .
CDR3: CASSLEPDFLAKNIQYF
DNA: TGCGCCAGCAGCTTGGAACCGGACTTCCTAGCCAAAAACATTCAGTACTTC

size: once
J: TRBJ2-3
V: TRBV5-4
D: TRBD2
CDR3: CASSLVSGPDTQYF
DNA: TGTGCCAGCAGCTTGGTTAGCGGGCCGGATACGCAGTATTTT

size: .
J: TRBJ2-4
V: TRBV5-4
D: TRBD2
CDR3: CASSSGGREVNIQYF
DNA: TGTGCCAGCAGCTCCGGTGGGCGGGAGGTAAACATTCAGTACTTC

size: .
J: TRBJ1-6
V: TRBV30
D: .
CDR3: CAWSAQTSINSPLHF
DNA: TGTGCCTGGAGTGCCCAAACTTCCATTAATTCACCCCTCCACTTT

size: once
J: TRBJ2-1
V: TRBV28
D: TRBD1
CDR3: CASSTLWTGSNNEQFF
DNA: TGTGCCAGCAGTACCTTATGGACAGGAAGCAACAATGAGCAGTTCTTC

size: few
J: TRBJ2-3
V: TRBV7-3
D: TRBD2
CDR3: CASSSGGTTDTQYF
DNA: TGTGCCAGCAGCTCGGGGGGAACCACAGATACGCAGTATTTT

size: once
J: TRBJ2-1
V: TRBV15
D: .
CDR3: CATSRDGANEQFF
DNA: TGTGCCACCAGCAGAGATGGGGCTAATGAGCAGTTCTTC

size: once
J: TRBJ2-7
V: TRBV18
D: .
CDR3: CASSPLGSSYEQYF
DNA: TGTGCCAGCTCACCGCTAGGGAGTTCCTACGAGCAGTACTTC

size: .
J: TRBJ1-3
V: TRBV18
D: TRBD1
CDR3: CASSLGQASTSGNTIYF
DNA: TGTGCCAGCTCACTCGGACAGGCCTCGACCTCTGGAAACACCATATATTTT

size: once
J: TRBJ2-7
V: TRBV27
D: TRBD1
CDR3: CASSLHPGQGLYEQYF
DNA: TGTGCCAGCAGCTTACACCCGGGACAGGGGCTCTACGAGCAGTACTTC

size: .
J: TRBJ1-4
V: TRBV14
D: .
CDR3: CASSSIRGGEKLFF
DNA: TGTGCCAGCAGCTCCATACGGGGTGGAGAAAAACTGTTTTTT

size: .
J: TRBJ2-7
V: TRBV4-1
D: .
CDR3: CASSPRPAEGNSYEQYF
DNA: TGCGCCAGCAGCCCTAGACCGGCGGAGGGAAACTCCTACGAGCAGTACTTC

size: large
J: TRBJ1-2
V: TRBV6-5
D: TRBD1
CDR3: CASSYSWTGVGDGYTF
DNA: TGTGCCAGCAGTTATTCCTGGACAGGGGTCGGAGATGGCTACACCTTC

size: .
J: TRBJ1-2
V: TRBV3-1/TRBV3-2
D: .
CDR3: CASSPTQGGYTF
DNA: TGTGCCAGCAGCCCTACCCAGGGGGGCTACACCTTC

size: .
J: TRBJ1-1
V: TRBV19
D: .
CDR3: CASSIQGGFEAFF
DNA: TGTGCCAGTAGTATACAGGGAGGATTTGAAGCTTTCTTT

size: .
J: TRBJ2-1
V: TRBV7-2
D: TRBD2
CDR3: CASSLEGTSGLYNEQFF
DNA: TGTGCCAGCAGCTTAGAAGGGACTAGCGGCCTCTACAATGAGCAGTTCTTC

size: once
J: TRBJ1-2
V: TRBV7-2
D: TRBD1
CDR3: CASSLTGGNNYGYTF
DNA: TGTGCCAGCAGCTTGACAGGGGGGAATAACTATGGCTACACCTTC

size: .
J: TRBJ1-2
V: TRBV10-3
D: .
CDR3: CAISLRDKSYGYTF
DNA: TGTGCCATTTCGCTCCGGGACAAATCCTATGGCTACACCTTC

size: .
J: TRBJ1-4
V: TRBV4-2
D: TRBD1
CDR3: CASSQGGQGSEKLFF
DNA: TGTGCCAGCAGCCAAGGAGGACAGGGTTCTGAAAAACTGTTTTTT

size: few
J: TRBJ2-3
V: TRBV5-1
D: TRBD2
CDR3: CASSPGLAGGTDTQYF
DNA: TGCGCCAGCAGCCCGGGACTAGCGGGAGGCACAGATACGCAGTATTTT

size: .
J: TRBJ1-4
V: TRBV29-1
D: TRBD1
CDR3: CSVRDRGRNEKLFF
DNA: TGCAGCGTTAGGGACAGGGGGCGCAATGAAAAACTGTTTTTT

size: .
J: TRBJ2-5
V: TRBV7-7
D: .
CDR3: CASSPGVASHEETQYF
DNA: TGTGCCAGCAGCCCAGGGGTGGCAAGCCACGAGGAGACCCAGTACTTC